The sequence of this T cell receptor beta chain was determined in a study of a mutant IDH1 vaccine in newly diagnosed glioma. Across the study: Vaccination was launched 4-6 weeks after radiotherapy alone, or with temozolomide cycles.

The time point denotes: week 5, during vaccination. It was 300 ug of mutant IDH1 20-mer peptide that made up each vaccine dose, given with topical imiquimod. The protocol was immunoSEQ multiplex PCR, while the TCRdb copy is restricted to in-frame clones and leaves out a portion. The table lists over 45,000 clones, roughly four fifths of them singletons. Germline V lookup: CDR1 LNHNV, CDR2 YYDKDF (reference sequence). The CDR3 is made up of 15 amino acids. The germline V and J ends were trimmed by 1 base and 0 bases, with 7 bases remaining between them. Notes on this clone: Antigen: not known.

The sample here was PBMCs, taken from a glioma patient whose treatment included an IDH1 peptide vaccine. The chain is built from TRBV15 and TRBJ1-5; D gene ambiguous. This clonotype was sampled from a woman in her forties or fifties with glioma. The CDR3, as DNA: TGTGCCACCAGCAGAGGGGAGTCTAGCAATCAGCCCCAGCATTTT. Protein product: CATSRGESSNQPQHF.